Shown below are 21 T cell receptor beta chains from a single sample sequenced in a study of blood T cell repertoires in COVID-19. Sequencing used immunoSEQ multiplex PCR; TCRdb keeps in-frame clones, though not all of them. The repertoire holds 270,000 or so clones, with more than 85% as singletons. The sequencing sample was made of PBMCs or T cells enriched from blood (not recorded which). The source of these receptors is a man aged 40-49 years who had been exposed to COVID-19.

CDR3 sequence (DNA): TGTGCCAGCAACCGGGACAGGGGTTCAGATACGCAGTATTTT. It yields the protein CASNRDRGSDTQYF. The chain employs TRBV2 and TRBJ2-3; 10 bases are shared with TRBD1. The CDR3 totals 14 residues. The germline gives CDR1 SNHLY, CDR2 FYNNEI. The junction had 5 bases not matched to a gene; V was cut back by 7 bases and J by 4 bases. Full variable domain (remainder filled in from reference TRBV2 and TRBJ2-3): EPEVTQTPSHQVTQMGQEVILRCVPISNHLYFYWYRQILGQKVEFLVSFYNNEISEKSEIFDDQFSVERPDGSNFTLKIRSTKLEDSAMYFCASNRDRGSDTQYFGPGTRLTVL.

The chain recombines TRBV4-1 with TRBJ1-2, with 7 bases aligning to TRBD1. Looked up from germline, CDR1 is MGHRA and CDR2 is YSYEKL. Trimming removed 4 bases from V and 3 bases from J; junction bases left unmatched: 8. The CDR3 is 15 amino acids. The chain's CDR3 is CASSPRQGDYYGYTF. Here the CDR3 DNA reads TGCGCCAGCAGCCCAAGACAGGGAGATTACTATGGCTACACCTTC.

The rearrangement links TRBV18 to TRBJ1-1; TRBD1 might be the D (6 bases). CDR3 length: 14 amino acids. V shed 2 bases and J shed 1 base, with 8 bases lying between them. Germline CDR1 and CDR2: KGHSH and LQKENI. This chain's CDR3 is CASSPTQGNTEAFF. CDR3 bases: TGTGCCAGCTCACCAACACAGGGGAACACTGAAGCTTTCTTT.

The chain couples TRBV9 to TRBJ2-7; 10 nucleotides line up with TRBD2. CDR3 size: 14 residues. Trimming took 3 bases from V and 3 from J; bases not matched to a gene: 3. Germline V CDR1 and CDR2: SGDLS, YYNGEE. In DNA, the CDR3 is TGTGCCAGCAGCGCTAGCGGGGGCAACTACGAGCAGTACTTC. Residues: CASSASGGNYEQYF. Based on the CDR3 plus reference TRBV9 and TRBJ2-7, the full variable domain is DSGVTQTPKHLITATGQRVTLRCSPRSGDLSVYWYQQSLDQGLQFLIQYYNGEERAKGNILERFSAQQFPDLHSELNLSSLELGDSALYFCASSASGGNYEQYFGPGTRLTVT.

The chain links TRBV14 to TRBJ2-5; TRBD2 aligns across 7 bases. V dropped 1 base and J dropped 5; count of bases not matched to a gene: 1. This CDR3 region has 13 residues. Germline-derived CDR1 and CDR2 are SGHDN and FVKESK. This chain's CDR3 is CASSQAGGETQYF. CDR3 coding DNA: TGTGCCAGCAGCCAAGCGGGAGGTGAGACCCAGTACTTC.

The chain couples TRBV4-1 to TRBJ1-5; D is unresolved. The CDR3 is 14 residues long. V was trimmed by 1 base and J by 1 base, leaving 5 bases between them. Looked up from germline, CDR1 is MGHRA and CDR2 is YSYEKL. CDR3 coding DNA: TGCGCCAGCAGCCAAGTAACAAGCAATCAGCCCCAGCATTTT. Its protein product is CASSQVTSNQPQHF.

This clone was counted only a few times. The V call is TRBV5-1, the J call TRBJ1-3; a weak D match, TRBD1 (6 bases). The V end was cut by 4 bases, the J end by 4 bases, with 12 bases between. The CDR3 extends over 14 amino acids. Per the germline V gene, CDR1 is SGHRS and CDR2 is YFSETQ. CDR3 in DNA: TGCGCCAGCAGCGAAACAGGGTCGGGAAACACCATATATTTT. Protein sequence: CASSETGSGNTIYF.

This clone showed up just a few times. The rearrangement uses TRBV2 and TRBJ2-1; D not resolved. This CDR3 region has 12 residues. CDR1 and CDR2 (germline): SNHLY, FYNNEI. V lost 6 bases, J lost 4 bases, and 7 bases lay in between. The DNA of the CDR3 is TGTGCCAGCAGCCCTCAGTACAATGAGCAGTTCTTC. Its protein is CASSPQYNEQFF.

The rearrangement uses TRBV30 and TRBJ2-2; D is possibly TRBD2 (6 bases). Germline V gives CDR1 GTSNPN, CDR2 SVGIG (reference sequence). V shed 4 bases and J shed 5 bases, with 11 bases lying between them. This CDR3 contains 13 residues. DNA of the CDR3: TGTGCCTGGAATCTAGCGCAAACCGGGGAGCTGTTTTTT. It translates to CAWNLAQTGELFF. The full variable domain, completed using reference TRBV30 and TRBJ2-2, is SQTIHQWPATLVQPVGSPLSLECTVEGTSNPNLYWYRQAAGRGLQLLFYSVGIGQISSEVPQNLSASRPQDRQFILSSKKLLLSDSGFYLCAWNLAQTGELFFGEGSRLTVL.

The chain uses TRBV21-1 and TRBJ1-2; the table's D call, TRBD1, was not checked against the DNA. TRBV21-1 is reported as a pseudogene. CDR3 length: 14 amino acids. The DNA of the CDR3 is TGTGCCAGCAGCAAATCGACAGGGGGCTATGGCTACACCTTC. The encoded protein is CASSKSTGGYGYTF.

The chain uses TRBV5-4 and TRBJ2-7; D call uncertain. The germline V and J ends were trimmed by 5 bases and 1 base, with 7 bases remaining between them. CDR1 is SGHNT, CDR2 YYREEE, per germline (reference sequence). This CDR3 region has 12 residues. The CDR3 loop is CASSFESYEQYF. The CDR3 nucleotides read TGTGCCAGCAGTTTTGAGTCCTACGAGCAGTACTTC.

This clone was seen a single time. The J gene is TRBJ2-5, the V gene TRBV4-1, with D possibly TRBD2 on 6 matching bases. The V and J ends lost 1 base and 4 bases respectively, with 13 bases between them. Looked up from germline, CDR1 is MGHRA and CDR2 is YSYEKL. The CDR3 length is 15 residues. DNA of the CDR3: TGCGCCAGCAGCCAAGTTCTCCCAGCGGGAGAGACCCAGTACTTC. Its translation is CASSQVLPAGETQYF.

CDR3 nucleotide sequence: TGTGCCAGCAGTGACAGGGAACTGCAGTTCTTC. Its protein is CASSDRELQFF. V usage is TRBV28 and J usage is TRBJ2-1; 7 positions agree with TRBD1. CDR3 length equals 11 residues. Germline CDR1 reads MDHEN; CDR2 reads SYDVKM. The trim removed 5 bases at V and 12 bases at J, leaving 4 bases unmatched.

V usage is TRBV29-1 and J usage is TRBJ1-4; 9 positions match TRBD1. Germline V lookup: CDR1 SQVTM, CDR2 ANQGSEA. The junction had 10 bases not matched to a gene; V was cut back by 6 bases and J by 5 bases. This CDR3 has 15 amino acids. CDR3 protein: CSVPATGTGNEKLFF. CDR3 DNA: TGCAGCGTACCAGCCACCGGGACAGGGAATGAAAAACTGTTTTTT.

The rearrangement links TRBV27 to TRBJ2-1; TRBD2 aligns across 9 bases. The junction had 4 bases not matched to a gene; V was cut back by 3 bases and J by 4 bases. The length of the CDR3 is 15 residues. The V gene's germline CDR1 is MNHEY and CDR2 SMNVEV (reference sequence). CDR3 region: CASSFGGRAYNEQFF. The CDR3 DNA sequence: TGTGCCAGCAGTTTTGGCGGGAGGGCATACAATGAGCAGTTCTTC.

The chain combines TRBV5-6 with TRBJ1-5, with TRBD1 as a possible D gene (5 bases). V was pared by 0 bases and J by 1 base, with 8 bases between. Germline V gene lookup returns CDR1 SGHDT and CDR2 YYEEEE. The CDR3 spans 15 residues. For the CDR3, the DNA is TGTGCCAGCAGCTTGGGCGGGACGAGCAATCAGCCCCAGCATTTT. Its translation: CASSLGGTSNQPQHF.

V usage is TRBV19 and J usage is TRBJ1-1; the D gene is possibly TRBD1 (6 bases). The CDR3 is 12 amino acids. In germline, CDR1 is LNHDA, CDR2 SQIVND (reference sequence). Between the trimmed V and J ends, which lost 7 bases and 8 bases, there was a span of 14 bases. The CDR3 spells CASTQGPSEAFF. CDR3 bases: TGTGCCAGTACGCAGGGGCCCTCGGAAGCTTTCTTT.

The chain combines TRBV3-1 (or the pseudogene TRBV3-2) with TRBJ2-7; 9 bases agree with TRBD2. The trim removed 6 bases at V and 2 bases at J, leaving 5 bases unmatched. Germline CDR1 LGHDT, CDR2 YNNKEL (reference sequence). The CDR3 extends over 14 amino acids. CDR3 region: CASRLSGGTYEQYF. CDR3 nucleotides: TGTGCCAGCAGACTAAGCGGGGGGACCTACGAGCAGTACTTC.

The CDR3, as DNA: TGTGCCAGCAGCACCCACAGACGCGGGTCTGGGGCCAACGTCCTGACTTTC. Translated: CASSTHRRGSGANVLTF. The chain links TRBV21-1 to TRBJ2-6; the D segment call TRBD2 is taken from the table without a DNA check. TRBV21-1 is a pseudogene segment. The CDR3 sequence is 17 residues long.

The chain combines TRBV11-1 with TRBJ2-3; 8 bases align to TRBD2. This CDR3 has 13 residues. Trimming cost V 11 bases and J 1 base; bases outside gene matches: 5. Germline-derived CDR1 and CDR2 are SGHAT and FQDESV (reference sequence). The CDR3 coding sequence is TGTGCCGGCGGGCGGGAGGGCACAGATACGCAGTATTTT. Translated, it gives CAGGREGTDTQYF. Drawing the rest from reference TRBV11-1 and TRBJ2-3, the complete variable domain is EAEVAQSPRYKITEKSQAVAFWCDPISGHATLYWYRQILGQGPELLVQFQDESVVDDSQLPKDRFSAERLKGVDSTLKIQPAELGDSAMYLCAGGREGTDTQYFGPGTRLTVL.

This clone was observed a handful of times. The chain employs TRBV30 and TRBJ1-1, with 12 bases fitting TRBD1. The CDR3 spans 12 residues. Germline V gene data show CDR1 as GTSNPN and CDR2 as SVGIG (reference sequence). The CDR3 DNA follows: TGTGCGGCGGGGGGACAGGGGGCGCACGCTTTCTTT. Its protein is CAAGGQGAHAFF.